Listed here is a single T cell receptor beta chain. Its antigen is unknown. This entry comes from a study of T cell repertoires in cytomegalovirus infection. V lost 3 bases, J lost 4 bases, and 6 bases lay in between. The CDR3 loop spans 12 amino acids. Germline V gene lookup returns CDR1 SNHLY and CDR2 FYNNEI. From the reads, TCRdb called clonotypes with MiXCR, one entry per CDR3 protein. The sample yields 550,000 to 850,000 distinct CDR3 sequences, around 35% seen once. Sequenced material: cultured PBMCs, taken from culture after CMV antigen stimulation. The receptor was isolated from a human donor in good health (CMV status not recorded). Some clones in this sample may be carry-over from other donors' samples. The chain uses TRBV2 and TRBJ2-5; D is ambiguous. CDR3: CASSDSRETQYF. The CDR3 DNA sequence: TGTGCCAGCAGTGATAGCAGAGAGACCCAGTACTTC.